This T cell receptor beta chain originates from a study of Ad26.COV2.S vaccination and SARS-CoV-2 variants. V lost 4 bases to trimming and J lost 8 bases, with 23 bases between them. CDR1 and CDR2 (germline): SNHLY, FYNNEI. The CDR3 covers 16 residues. Indicated treatment: over 15 received Ad26.COV2.S at low or high dose, single or two shots; roughly five received placebo; per-sample allocation not given. It was on day 63 after the first vaccine or placebo injection that samples were taken. Repertoires were generated with immunoSEQ multiplex PCR, while TCRdb's copy carries only in-frame clones and drops some. The sample lists a few hundred thousand clones; around 93% were seen once.

The clonotype was recovered from a person aged 18-65 years who received the Ad26.COV2.S COVID-19 vaccine or a placebo. This chain uses TRBV2 with TRBJ1-1; D remains ambiguous. The specimen was peripheral blood, collected in a trial of Ad26.COV2.S vaccine versus placebo. CDR3 region: CASSGAPPAWLQEAFF. Written as DNA, the CDR3 is TGTGCCAGCAGTGGGGCCCCTCCTGCGTGGTTGCAAGAAGCTTTCTTT.